The clone carrying this T cell receptor (beta chain) occurred a few times. The antigen remains undetermined. This sample is drawn from a study of CD8+CD57+ T cells in acquired aplastic anemia. Study results and limitations: Common to patients and controls were around 30 CD8+ CDR3 sequences.

CDR3 size: 11 residues. The V gene lost 8 bases and the J gene lost 7 bases, with 15 bases spanning the gap. The germline V gene encodes CDR1 SQVTM and CDR2 ANQGSEA. Genomic DNA constituted the template upon which TCR beta VDJ and CDR3 profiling was performed. TCRdb ran MiXCR on the reads and lists one entry per CDR3 protein. The data contain just over 450,000 distinct CDR3 sequences, roughly 34% of them singletons. Sequenced patients had shown CD8+CD57+ cell expansion by flow cytometry. This TCR derives from a human donor with aplastic anemia. Sequencing was done on a sample of sorted CD4+, CD8+, or CD8+CD57+ T cells (not recorded which) from PBMCs. This chain joins TRBV29-1 and TRBJ2-7; no clear D gene. The DNA of the CDR3 is TGCAGCTCACCCAGGTGGGGTGAGCAGTACTTC. It codes for CSSPRWGEQYF.